What follows are 19 T cell receptor beta chains derived from one specimen sequenced in a study of cytomegalovirus exposure and HLA in healthy donors. The study ran its PCR with 60 Vbeta and 13 Jbeta primers. Measured with immunoSEQ multiplex PCR; TCRdb has only the in-frame clones, and not every one. The table shows 200,000 or so clones, with approximately 80% occurring only once. Specimen: PBMCs. These TCRs come from a girl aged 10 to 17 in good health and CMV-seronegative.

This clone has a single count. The chain links TRBV4-2 to TRBJ2-5; 7 positions agree with TRBD1. The J call may be in error: the DNA end matches TRBJ2-7 better. The germline gives CDR1 LGHNA, CDR2 YNFKEQ. The CDR3 has 16 amino acids. In DNA form, the CDR3 reads TGTGCCAGCAGCCAAGAGGTCACAGGGGTTGCTTTCGAGCAGTACTTC. Protein product: CASSQEVTGVAFEQYF.

The chain carries TRBV27 and TRBJ2-7; 9 positions agree with TRBD1. J gave up 0 bases and V 5 bases, and 8 bases lay outside the gene matches. This CDR3 has 16 residues. CDR1 and CDR2 (germline): MNHEY, SMNVEV (reference sequence). The CDR3 nucleotides read TGTGCCAGCAGTCCGACCGGGACAGGGAGCTCCTACGAGCAGTACTTC. Protein: CASSPTGTGSSYEQYF.

The rearrangement links TRBV28 to TRBJ1-3; tentative D call: TRBD1 (6 bases). Looked up from germline, CDR1 is MDHEN and CDR2 is SYDVKM. There are 15 residues in the CDR3. Trimming stripped 2 bases from V and 2 bases from J, with 10 bases between. CDR3 protein: CASSLRSGAGNTIYF. The CDR3, as DNA: TGTGCCAGCAGTTTAAGGTCAGGGGCTGGAAACACCATATATTTT.

The J gene is TRBJ1-4, the V gene TRBV28; 8 bases are a match to TRBD1. The CDR3 runs 16 residues. V lost 5 bases and J lost 6; bases outside the gene matches: 11. The germline gives CDR1 MDHEN, CDR2 SYDVKM. The CDR3 DNA is TGTGCCAGCAGTCCTACTTGGGGACAGGTTGATGAAAAACTGTTTTTT. This translates into CASSPTWGQVDEKLFF.

J is TRBJ2-3 and V is TRBV5-4; tentative D call: TRBD2 (5 bases). Trimming stripped 3 bases from V and 2 bases from J, with 16 bases between. From germline, CDR1 is SGHNT and CDR2 YYREEE (reference sequence). The CDR3 loop spans 16 amino acids. The CDR3 reads CASSSTAGSATDTQYF. In nucleotides, the CDR3 is TGTGCCAGCAGCTCCACGGCAGGTAGCGCCACAGATACGCAGTATTTT.

The chain employs TRBV2 and TRBJ1-3, with TRBD1 identical over 9 bases. From germline, CDR1 is SNHLY and CDR2 FYNNEI. CDR3 length: 18 amino acids. Trimming at V came to 1 base and at J to 2 bases, leaving 9 bases not matched to a gene. The CDR3 bases are TGTGCCAGCAGTGAAGTACAGGGGGCTACTATTGCTGGAAACACCATATATTTT. As protein: CASSEVQGATIAGNTIYF.

The chain joins TRBV4-3 to TRBJ2-7, with D possibly being TRBD2 (5 bases). CDR1 is LGHNA, CDR2 YSLEER, per germline. The ends were cut back, 2 bases at V and 3 bases at J, with 14 bases in the middle. CDR3 length: 15 amino acids. The CDR3 sequence: CASSQQPGSGYEQYF. CDR3 sequence (DNA): TGCGCCAGCAGCCAACAACCGGGGTCGGGCTACGAGCAGTACTTC.

The rearrangement joins TRBV19 to TRBJ1-4; possibly TRBD1 for D (5 bases). Germline assignment: CDR1 LNHDA and CDR2 SQIVND (reference sequence). V gave up 10 bases and J gave up 4 bases, with 19 bases separating them. The CDR3 is made up of 15 amino acids. Here the CDR3 DNA reads TGTGCCACCAGGGAGGGGCTAGCGAATAATGAAAAACTGTTTTTT. The encoded protein is CATREGLANNEKLFF.

The chain recombines TRBV5-1 with TRBJ1-2; TRBD1 is a possible D gene (6 bases). Germline CDR1 and CDR2: SGHRS and YFSETQ. V dropped 0 bases and J dropped 8 bases, with 11 bases sitting between them. The CDR3 length is 13 residues. CDR3 DNA sequence: TGCGCCAGCAGCTTGGAAACAGGGCGAGGCTACACCTTC. This codes for CASSLETGRGYTF.

The rearrangement joins TRBV7-8 to TRBJ2-6; TRBD2 aligns across 7 bases. Germline CDR1 SGHVS, CDR2 FQNEAQ. The length of the CDR3 is 16 residues. The V segment lost 4 bases and the J segment 0 bases; nucleotides outside the gene matches: 3. As DNA, the CDR3 is TGTGCCAGCAGCTCTGGGGGGGTCTCTGGGGCCAACGTCCTGACTTTC. Amino acids: CASSSGGVSGANVLTF.

Only a few counts were recorded for this clone. The chain joins TRBV5-1 to TRBJ2-2; 9 nucleotides line up with TRBD1. Germline V CDR1 and CDR2: SGHRS, YFSETQ. The V and J ends lost 4 bases and 6 bases, in that order; junction bases with no gene match: 4. The CDR3 is made up of 14 amino acids. The DNA of the CDR3 is TGCGCCAGCAGCGACAGACAGGGGGCCGGGGAGCTGTTTTTT. It encodes CASSDRQGAGELFF.

The chain combines TRBV4-3 with TRBJ1-5; D not resolved. CDR3 length: 16 residues. Trimming left V 0 bases short and J 4 bases short, with 13 bases between. The V gene's germline CDR1 is LGHNA and CDR2 YSLEER. The chain's CDR3 is CASSQDFGAWNQPQHF. CDR3 bases: TGCGCCAGCAGCCAAGATTTCGGTGCATGGAATCAGCCCCAGCATTTT.

The chain recombines TRBV5-4 with TRBJ1-1; 8 bases align to TRBD1. The germline V gene has CDR1 SGHNT and CDR2 YYREEE (reference sequence). J was trimmed by 3 bases and V by 4 bases; bases with no gene match: 14. This CDR3 contains 17 residues. The CDR3 DNA sequence: TGTGCCAGCAGCGAGAAATATCTTCAGGGGGCGTACACTGAAGCTTTCTTT. This gives the protein CASSEKYLQGAYTEAFF.

V and J are TRBV28 and TRBJ1-2; 7 bases map to TRBD1. Germline-derived CDR1 and CDR2 are MDHEN and SYDVKM. V shed 6 bases, J shed 4 bases, and the junction held 11 bases outside the gene matches. The CDR3 sequence is 15 residues long. CDR3 protein: CASSLTGNPVYGYTF. The CDR3 DNA is TGTGCCAGCAGCCTGACAGGGAACCCTGTCTATGGCTACACCTTC.

The V gene is TRBV2, the J gene TRBJ2-7; D is unresolved. V was shortened by 6 bases and J by 6 bases, with 9 bases between the two germline ends. CDR1 is SNHLY and CDR2 is FYNNEI in the germline V gene. The CDR3 has 11 residues. CDR3 in DNA: TGTGCCAGCAGAGTACGAGTCGAGCAGTACTTC. Its translation: CASRVRVEQYF. The full variable domain, with the rest looked up from reference TRBV2 and TRBJ2-7, is EPEVTQTPSHQVTQMGQEVILRCVPISNHLYFYWYRQILGQKVEFLVSFYNNEISEKSEIFDDQFSVERPDGSNFTLKIRSTKLEDSAMYFCASRVRVEQYFGPGTRLTVT.

The chain couples TRBV6-1 to TRBJ1-3, with no clear D. The CDR3 is 15 amino acids. The germline V gene encodes CDR1 MNHNS and CDR2 SASEGT. V dropped 2 bases and J dropped 4 bases, with 12 bases sitting between them. The DNA of the CDR3 is TGTGCCAGCAGTGAATTCCCGAGCCCCGGAAACACCATATATTTT. Protein product: CASSEFPSPGNTIYF.

The chain has TRBV27 and TRBJ1-4, with D perhaps TRBD1 (5 bases). From germline, CDR1 is MNHEY and CDR2 SMNVEV (reference sequence). The CDR3 has 13 residues. V lost 4 bases and J 6 bases, leaving 9 bases between the germline ends. Here the CDR3 reads CASSYRGDEKLFF. CDR3 DNA: TGTGCCAGCAGTTACCGGGGGGATGAAAAACTGTTTTTT.

The rearrangement links TRBV6-5 to TRBJ2-1, with D maybe TRBD2 (6 bases). The V end was cut by 5 bases, the J end by 0 bases, with 11 bases between. CDR3 length: 15 residues. Germline loops: CDR1 MNHEY, CDR2 SVGAGI. The CDR3 DNA reads as TGTGCCAGCAGTAGACTAGGGAGCTCCTACAATGAGCAGTTCTTC. The encoded protein is CASSRLGSSYNEQFF.

This chain connects TRBV2 to TRBJ2-7, with D possibly TRBD2 on 6 matching bases. The CDR3 length is 14 residues. CDR1 is SNHLY, CDR2 FYNNEI, per germline. Trimming took off 6 bases at V and 3 bases at J, with 15 bases between the two ends. The DNA of the CDR3 is TGTGCCAGCAGCCCAGGGACTGGGTACTACGAGCAGTACTTC. Its translation: CASSPGTGYYEQYF.